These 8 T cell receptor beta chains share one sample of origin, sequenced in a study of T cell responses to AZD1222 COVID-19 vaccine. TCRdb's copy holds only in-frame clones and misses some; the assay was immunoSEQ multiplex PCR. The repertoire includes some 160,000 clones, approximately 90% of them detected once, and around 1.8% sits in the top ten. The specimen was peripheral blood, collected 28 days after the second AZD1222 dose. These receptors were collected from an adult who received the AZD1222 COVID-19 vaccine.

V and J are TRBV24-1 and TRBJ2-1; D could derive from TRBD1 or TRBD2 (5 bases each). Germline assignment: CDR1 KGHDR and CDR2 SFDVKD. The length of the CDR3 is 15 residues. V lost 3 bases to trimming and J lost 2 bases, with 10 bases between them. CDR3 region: CATSDGTDPYNEQFF. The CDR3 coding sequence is TGTGCCACCAGTGATGGGACGGACCCCTACAATGAGCAGTTCTTC.

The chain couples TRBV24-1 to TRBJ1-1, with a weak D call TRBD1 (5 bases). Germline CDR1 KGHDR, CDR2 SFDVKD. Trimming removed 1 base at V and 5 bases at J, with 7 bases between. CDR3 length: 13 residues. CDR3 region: CATSDFGGTEAFF. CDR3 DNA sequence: TGTGCCACCAGTGATTTCGGGGGAACTGAAGCTTTCTTT.

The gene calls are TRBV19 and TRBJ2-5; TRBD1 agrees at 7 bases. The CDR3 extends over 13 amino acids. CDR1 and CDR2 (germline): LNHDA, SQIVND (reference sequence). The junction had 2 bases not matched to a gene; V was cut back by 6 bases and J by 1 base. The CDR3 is CASSGTVQETQYF. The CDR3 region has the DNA TGTGCCAGTAGCGGGACAGTCCAAGAGACCCAGTACTTC.

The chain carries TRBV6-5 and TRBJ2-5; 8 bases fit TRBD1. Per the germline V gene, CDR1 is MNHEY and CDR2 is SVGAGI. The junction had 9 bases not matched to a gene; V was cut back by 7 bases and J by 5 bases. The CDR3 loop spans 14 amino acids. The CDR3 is CASKIQGASETQYF. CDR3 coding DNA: TGTGCCAGCAAAATTCAGGGGGCTAGTGAGACCCAGTACTTC.

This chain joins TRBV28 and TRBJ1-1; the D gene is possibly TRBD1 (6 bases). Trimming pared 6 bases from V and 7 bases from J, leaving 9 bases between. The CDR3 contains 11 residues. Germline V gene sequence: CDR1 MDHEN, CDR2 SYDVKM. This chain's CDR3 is CASRSTGEAFF. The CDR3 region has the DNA TGTGCCAGCAGGTCGACAGGTGAAGCTTTCTTT.

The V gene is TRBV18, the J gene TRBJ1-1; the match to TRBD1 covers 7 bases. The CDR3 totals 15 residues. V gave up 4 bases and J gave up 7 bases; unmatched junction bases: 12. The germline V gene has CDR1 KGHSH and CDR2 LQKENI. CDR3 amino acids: CASSLRTGQGNEAFF. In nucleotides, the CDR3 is TGTGCCAGCTCACTCCGGACAGGTCAGGGCAATGAAGCTTTCTTT.

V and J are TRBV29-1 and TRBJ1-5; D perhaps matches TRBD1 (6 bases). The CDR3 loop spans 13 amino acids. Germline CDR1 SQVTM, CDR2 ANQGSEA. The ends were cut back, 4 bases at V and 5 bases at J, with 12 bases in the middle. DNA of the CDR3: TGCAGCGTTGGCAGGGGCCAGGATCAGCCCCAGCATTTT. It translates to CSVGRGQDQPQHF. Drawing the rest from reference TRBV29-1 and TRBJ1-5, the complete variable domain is SAVISQKPSRDICQRGTSLTIQCQVDSQVTMMFWYRQQPGQSLTLIATANQGSEATYESGFVIDKFPISRPNLTFSTLTVSNMSPEDSSIYLCSVGRGQDQPQHFGDGTRLSIL.

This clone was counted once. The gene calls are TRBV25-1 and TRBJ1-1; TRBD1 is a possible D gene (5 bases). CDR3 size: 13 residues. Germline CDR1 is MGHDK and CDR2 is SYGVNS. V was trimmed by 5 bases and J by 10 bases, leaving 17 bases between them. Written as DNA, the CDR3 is TGTGCCAGCAGTAGCCGGGGCGCTCGGTTAGCTTTCTTT. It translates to CASSSRGARLAFF.